The 14 T cell receptor beta chains below were found in one sample sequenced in a study of T cell repertoires and HLA-DP antigens (dated by TCRdb to 2016 to 2019). Library prep was done by the immunoSEQ multiplex PCR assay. What TCRdb holds here is the immuneACCESS table cut down to in-frame rearrangements. Part of the clones is not present; checked against another copy, under half of the missing clones reflect an unresolved V gene, and the others are unexplained. This sample holds approximately 100,000 clones; around nine tenths were observed only once. Clones ranked in the top ten supply around 1.7% of the sample. No antigen is known for these receptors. Source material: CD4+ T cells from PBMCs. The receptors originated from a man aged 50 or older in good health and CMV-seronegative.

V and J are TRBV21-1 and TRBJ1-5. TRBV21-1 is flagged as a pseudogene. The CDR3 is made up of 19 amino acids. The CDR3 nucleotides are TGTGCCAGCAGCAATCTAGCTCCCATTGGCAGTCTTAGCAATCAGCCCCAGCATTTT. It translates to CASSNLAPIGSLSNQPQHF.

The chain joins TRBV7-9 to TRBJ2-7, with 9 bases aligning to TRBD2. The CDR3 is 15 amino acids. The germline CDR1 and CDR2 sequences are SEHNR and FQNEAQ (reference sequence). V shed 4 bases and J 4 bases; nucleotides not matched to a gene: 8. In nucleotides, the CDR3 is TGTGCCAGCAGCTCAGGACTAGCGTCCCAATACGAGCAGTACTTC. Translating it yields CASSSGLASQYEQYF.

The rearrangement links TRBV6-1 to TRBJ1-4; the D is unclear. The CDR3 covers 16 residues. CDR1 is MNHNS and CDR2 is SASEGT in the germline V gene. Trimming stripped 1 base from V and 0 bases from J, with 9 bases between. Written as DNA, the CDR3 is TGTGCCAGCAGTGAAGTGGCGTTTTCAACTAATGAAAAACTGTTTTTT. This sequence encodes CASSEVAFSTNEKLFF.

This chain joins TRBV20-1 and TRBJ1-1; D is ambiguous. Germline V gene data show CDR1 as DFQATT and CDR2 as SNEGSKA (reference sequence). The germline V and J ends were trimmed by 3 bases and 2 bases, with 4 bases remaining between them. This CDR3 spans 11 amino acids. The CDR3 protein is CSARSNTEAFF. The CDR3 bases are TGCAGTGCTAGGAGTAACACTGAAGCTTTCTTT.

The chain is built from TRBV5-1 and TRBJ2-4; D unclear. The CDR3 loop spans 16 amino acids. Germline V CDR1 and CDR2: SGHRS, YFSETQ. V lost 0 bases and J 0 bases, leaving 10 bases between the germline ends. The CDR3 sequence is CASSLAVGLAKNIQYF. CDR3 DNA sequence: TGCGCCAGCAGCTTGGCCGTAGGCTTAGCCAAAAACATTCAGTACTTC.

This chain uses TRBV19 with TRBJ1-1; perhaps TRBD1 as D (5 bases). Between the trimmed V and J ends, which lost 6 bases and 2 bases, there was a span of 19 bases. The germline CDR1 and CDR2 sequences are LNHDA and SQIVND (reference sequence). The CDR3 has 16 amino acids. The CDR3 nucleotides are TGTGCCAGTAGGGCCCCAGGGATCGGGGAAAACACTGAAGCTTTCTTT. Its protein is CASRAPGIGENTEAFF.

V and J are TRBV6-1 and TRBJ1-2; D ambiguous. CDR1 and CDR2 from the germline V gene are MNHNS and SASEGT. Trimming stripped 4 bases from V and 4 bases from J, with 7 bases between. The CDR3 totals 12 residues. CDR3 sequence reads: CASSGGPYGYTF. The CDR3, as DNA: TGTGCCAGCAGTGGAGGCCCCTATGGCTACACCTTC.

The chain joins TRBV5-4 to TRBJ2-2; 8 bases are a match to TRBD2. CDR1 and CDR2 from the germline V gene are SGHNT and YYREEE (reference sequence). The V gene end was trimmed by 4 bases and the J gene end by 6 bases; junction bases not matched to a gene: 8. The CDR3 length is 15 residues. For the CDR3, the DNA is TGTGCCAGCAGCATTAGAGCGGGGGCGGCCGGGGAGCTGTTTTTT. As protein: CASSIRAGAAGELFF.

The chain uses TRBV5-6 and TRBJ2-5; TRBD2 matches at 8 bases. The ends lost 4 bases at V and 4 bases at J; junction bases unmatched: 18. The CDR3 spans 18 residues. Germline CDR1 reads SGHDT; CDR2 reads YYEEEE. DNA for the CDR3: TGTGCCAGCAGCACCGATTCCTCAGGACTAGCAGGAGTAGAGACCCAGTACTTC. This translates into CASSTDSSGLAGVETQYF.

The sample holds one count of this clone. This chain joins TRBV7-9 and TRBJ2-7; 8 bases match TRBD1. CDR3 length: 15 residues. Germline V gene sequence: CDR1 SEHNR, CDR2 FQNEAQ (reference sequence). Trimming took 5 bases from V and 4 from J; bases not matched to a gene: 10. This CDR3 reads CASSTGGTGDYEQYF. The CDR3 DNA follows: TGTGCCAGCAGCACCGGAGGGACAGGTGATTACGAGCAGTACTTC.

The V gene is TRBV2, the J gene TRBJ2-6; 7 bases line up with TRBD1. Germline assignment: CDR1 SNHLY and CDR2 FYNNEI. The J segment lost 1 base and the V segment lost 5 bases, leaving 8 bases of the junction unmatched. The CDR3 loop spans 17 amino acids. The chain's CDR3 is CASSLRGITSGANVLTF. The CDR3 DNA follows: TGTGCCAGCAGTCTCAGGGGGATTACTTCTGGGGCCAACGTCCTGACTTTC.

The genes are TRBV7-2 and TRBJ2-7, with 8 bases matching TRBD1. Trimming at V came to 1 base and at J to 1 base, leaving 6 bases not matched to a gene. Germline V gene data show CDR1 as SGHTA and CDR2 as FQGNSA. The CDR3 length is 16 residues. In DNA form, the CDR3 reads TGTGCCAGCAGCTTAGGTGCTGGACAGGGTTCCTACGAGCAGTACTTC. Translated, it gives CASSLGAGQGSYEQYF.

J is TRBJ2-2 and V is TRBV27; 7 positions agree with TRBD1. Germline values: CDR1 MNHEY, CDR2 SMNVEV (reference sequence). CDR3 length: 17 residues. The V and J ends lost 3 bases and 1 base, in that order; junction bases with no gene match: 8. CDR3 coding DNA: TGTGCCAGCAGTTTGTCCGGACAGGTCCTGAACACCGGGGAGCTGTTTTTT. It yields the protein CASSLSGQVLNTGELFF.

There are a few counts of this clone. The V call is TRBV19, the J call TRBJ1-1; 8 nucleotides agree with TRBD1. The trim removed 9 bases at V and 3 bases at J, leaving 6 bases unmatched. Germline V lookup: CDR1 LNHDA, CDR2 SQIVND (reference sequence). The CDR3 totals 13 residues. The CDR3 spells CASQDRAHTEAFF. CDR3 in DNA: TGTGCCAGCCAGGACAGGGCTCACACTGAAGCTTTCTTT.